This TCR beta chain was captured in a study of T cells in Graves' hyperthyroidism and ophthalmopathy. Trimming took 2 bases from V and 8 from J; bases not matched to a gene: 5. Looked up from germline, CDR1 is SGHVS and CDR2 is FQNEAQ. The CDR3 length is 14 residues. This clonotype was counted many times. What it binds is not known. General study findings and limits: Blood also held most thyroid clonotypes expanded beyond 0.001. Before onset, by a median of 6.5 months, the model predicted ophthalmopathy.

The investigators amplified TCR beta CDR3 regions from RNA transcripts. When the TCR CDR3 underwent first-round RT-PCR, the HTBI primer set was used. MiXCR, run by TCRdb on the multiplex PCR reads, gives a single entry per CDR3 protein. The sample comprises fewer than 450,000 distinct CDR3 sequences, roughly 13% of which are singletons, and approximately 29% rests with the top ten. Patients with uncontrolled infections, other autoimmune diseases, pregnancy or lactation were excluded. The chain recombines TRBV7-8 with TRBJ1-2; 10 positions match TRBD1. The sequence was obtained from a man between 45 and 60 years old with Graves' ophthalmopathy. The sequenced material came from blood. In DNA form, the CDR3 reads TGTGCCAGCAGCTTAAGACAGGGGGCGAAGGGCTACACCTTC. The encoded protein is CASSLRQGAKGYTF.